Listed here are 32 T cell receptor beta chains from one sample, sequenced in a study of T cells after yellow fever vaccination (dated by TCRdb to between 2017 and 2020). Reading the label with the study, this specimen's treatment or condition is: live attenuated yellow fever vaccine strain. Libraries were prepared through 5' RACE. Reads for this sample came from an Illumina HiSeq 2500. TCRdb's own reprocessing of the public reads used fastp at Q25 and MiXCR and kept productive beta chains. Each entry is one CDR3 protein sequence, shown with its most common DNA and genes. The sample table lists 360,000 or so distinct CDR3 sequences, around 10% of them with a count of one. More than 15% of the sample goes to the ten largest clones. This specimen consisted of PBMCs, obtained on the day of the first yellow fever vaccination. These receptors originate from a man aged 18 to 30 who received the YFV17D yellow fever vaccine.

The chain recombines TRBV9 with TRBJ1-6; 7 bases align to TRBD1. CDR3 length: 20 amino acids. Germline loops: CDR1 SGDLS, CDR2 YYNGEE. V lost 4 bases, J lost 0 bases, and 16 bases stayed unmatched. The CDR3 reads CASSSTGTENPSSYNSPLHF. The CDR3 DNA follows: TGTGCCAGCAGCTCTACTGGGACAGAAAATCCCAGCTCCTATAATTCACCCCTCCACTTT.

This clonotype was counted a few times. The chain combines TRBV29-1 with TRBJ1-2; D not resolved. Trimming left V 1 base short and J 6 bases short, with 9 bases between. The germline CDR1 and CDR2 sequences are SQVTM and ANQGSEA. This CDR3 has 12 amino acids. The CDR3 region is CSVEGPNDGYTF. CDR3 DNA sequence: TGCAGCGTTGAAGGGCCGAACGATGGCTACACCTTC.

The chain recombines TRBV4-3 with TRBJ2-1; D unresolved. The CDR3 consists of 13 residues. Trimming left V 3 bases short and J 10 bases short, with 13 bases between. Per germline, CDR1 LGHNA and CDR2 YSLEER. CDR3 residues: CASSHSLRPEQFF. CDR3 bases: TGCGCCAGCAGCCACTCCTTGCGACCAGAGCAGTTCTTC.

This clonotype came up many times. The chain carries TRBV5-1 and TRBJ1-1; the match to TRBD1 covers 8 bases. This CDR3 region has 12 residues. Germline V gene sequence: CDR1 SGHRS, CDR2 YFSETQ. Unmatched junction bases numbered 1, after V lost 8 bases and J lost 1 base. CDR3 residues: CASGQGNTEAFF. Here the CDR3 DNA reads TGCGCCAGTGGACAGGGGAACACTGAAGCTTTCTTT.

This clonotype was detected only a few times. The V call is TRBV7-6, the J call TRBJ2-3, with 12 bases matching TRBD2. There are 15 residues in the CDR3. The junction had 2 bases not matched to a gene; V was cut back by 5 bases and J by 2 bases. Germline V gene lookup returns CDR1 SGHVS and CDR2 FNYEAQ. CDR3 residues: CASSRLAGDTDTQYF. As DNA, the CDR3 is TGTGCCAGCAGCCGACTAGCGGGGGACACAGATACGCAGTATTTT.

This clonotype has a handful of counts. The chain is built from TRBV7-2 and TRBJ1-5; possibly TRBD1 for D (5 bases). Germline lookup yields CDR1 SGHTA and CDR2 FQGNSA. V lost 5 bases, J lost 9 bases, and 20 bases lay in between. This CDR3 comprises 15 residues. The CDR3 loop is CASSDGGGFLRPQHF. The CDR3 DNA reads TGTGCCAGCAGCGATGGGGGGGGTTTTCTGAGGCCCCAGCATTTT. Variable domain in full (rest from reference TRBV7-2 and TRBJ1-5): GAGVSQSPSNKVTEKGKDVELRCDPISGHTALYWYRQSLGQGLEFLIYFQGNSAPDKSGLPSDRFSAERTGGSVSTLTIQRTQQEDSAVYLCASSDGGGFLRPQHFGDGTRLSIL.

This clonotype was observed a handful of times. The J gene is TRBJ2-2, the V gene TRBV6-1, with no clear D. The CDR3 is made up of 15 amino acids. Germline CDR1 MNHNS, CDR2 SASEGT. V was clipped by 9 bases and J by 6 bases, with 20 bases between them. CDR3 nucleotide sequence: TGTGCCAGTACCCCCTTGTATGGTTCGGCCGGGGAGCTGTTTTTT. This sequence encodes CASTPLYGSAGELFF.

This clonotype was observed at least ten times. J is TRBJ2-3 and V is TRBV5-1; D remains ambiguous. The V and J ends lost 0 bases and 6 bases respectively, with 11 bases between them. CDR1 is SGHRS, CDR2 YFSETQ, per germline. This CDR3 spans 14 amino acids. DNA of the CDR3: TGCGCCAGCAGCTTGGACTCTGTCACGGATACGCAGTATTTT. Translated, it gives CASSLDSVTDTQYF.

In this sample, this clonotype turned up a few times. V gene TRBV20-1 combines with J gene TRBJ2-4; D perhaps matches TRBD1 (6 bases). Germline lookup yields CDR1 DFQATT and CDR2 SNEGSKA (reference sequence). Trimming stripped 6 bases from V and 6 bases from J, with 15 bases between. This CDR3 contains 13 residues. CDR3 DNA sequence: TGCAGTGCACAACACGACAGGACAAACATTCAGTACTTC. This codes for CSAQHDRTNIQYF.

The chain recombines TRBV6-2 or TRBV6-3 with TRBJ1-5; 7 bases map to TRBD1. The V segment lost 3 bases and the J segment 4 bases; nucleotides outside the gene matches: 6. The CDR3 is 15 residues long. Germline V gene lookup returns CDR1 MNHEY and CDR2 SVGEGT. CDR3 protein: CASSYVLTGNQPQHF. The DNA for the CDR3 is TGTGCCAGCAGTTATGTCTTGACAGGGAATCAGCCCCAGCATTTT.

A few counts support this clonotype. The gene calls are TRBV1 and TRBJ2-7; the table's D call TRBD1 went unverified against the DNA. TRBV1 is a listed pseudogene. The CDR3 contains 14 residues. The CDR3 nucleotides are TGCACCAGCACAAGCGACGCGGGGGAAAGCGAGCAGTACGTC. Translating it yields CTSTSDAGESEQYV.

Points on this clonotype: A much larger clone is a single base away; this may be a read error. The V and J genes are TRBV12-3 or TRBV12-4 and TRBJ2-1; D gene uncertain. The CDR3 sequence is 12 residues long. The ends were cut back, 2 bases at V and 8 bases at J, with 7 bases in the middle. CDR3 bases: TGTGCCAGCAGTTTAAGGGCGGATGAGCAGTTCTTC. This codes for CASSLRADEQFF.

This clonotype was recorded a few times. The chain carries TRBV9 and TRBJ2-5, with TRBD2 matching over 9 bases. V shed 0 bases and J 5 bases; nucleotides not matched to a gene: 5. The germline gives CDR1 SGDLS, CDR2 YYNGEE. The CDR3 has 15 amino acids. The CDR3 region is CASSVELSGGETQYF. CDR3 nucleotide sequence: TGTGCCAGCAGCGTAGAGCTTAGCGGGGGTGAGACCCAGTACTTC. Drawing the rest from reference TRBV9 and TRBJ2-5, the complete variable domain is DSGVTQTPKHLITATGQRVTLRCSPRSGDLSVYWYQQSLDQGLQFLIQYYNGEERAKGNILERFSAQQFPDLHSELNLSSLELGDSALYFCASSVELSGGETQYFGPGTRLLVL.

The chain uses TRBV6-5 and TRBJ2-5; TRBD1 aligns across 7 bases. The CDR3 has 16 amino acids. Germline trimming cut 0 bases from V and 5 bases from J; bases unmatched to any gene: 9. Germline CDR1 reads MNHEY; CDR2 reads SVGAGI. The CDR3, as DNA: TGTGCCAGCAGTTACTCGGGACAGCTTAGGGGGGAGACCCAGTACTTC. It codes for CASSYSGQLRGETQYF.

The V and J genes are TRBV6-1 and TRBJ2-7; possibly TRBD2 for D (6 bases). The CDR3 spans 12 residues. CDR1 MNHNS and CDR2 SASEGT come from the germline V gene. V lost 8 bases, J lost 3 bases, and 11 bases lay in between. The CDR3 region has the DNA TGTGCCAGCGCGGGACTTAGCTACGAGCAGTACTTC. Its translation: CASAGLSYEQYF.

The rearrangement links TRBV5-6 to TRBJ2-7; no definite D call. This CDR3 is built from 15 residues. Between the trimmed V and J ends, which lost 7 bases and 2 bases, there was a span of 19 bases. CDR1 is SGHDT, CDR2 YYEEEE, per germline. The CDR3: CASRRLLKGPYEQYV. The CDR3 region has the DNA TGTGCCAGCCGCCGCCTCCTAAAGGGCCCCTACGAGCAGTACGTC.

There are a few counts of this clonotype. The rearrangement uses TRBV4-2 and TRBJ1-6, with a tentative D call TRBD1 (6 bases). Germline assignment: CDR1 LGHNA and CDR2 YNFKEQ. With 1 base removed from V and 8 bases from J, the gap between germline ends came to 6 bases. The CDR3 runs 13 residues. The CDR3 sequence: CASSQGTDSPLHF. As DNA, the CDR3 is TGTGCCAGCAGCCAAGGGACAGATTCACCCCTCCACTTT.

This sequence joins TRBV5-5 and TRBJ2-1; the match to TRBD1 covers 8 bases. Germline V gene data show CDR1 as SGHKS and CDR2 as YYEKEE (reference sequence). The CDR3 covers 14 residues. Losses at the gene ends were 4 bases for V and 5 bases for J; bases not matched to a gene: 5. This CDR3 is CASSAWTGHNEQFF. The DNA for the CDR3 is TGTGCCAGCAGCGCATGGACAGGGCACAATGAGCAGTTCTTC.

The CDR3, as DNA: TGTGCCAGCAGCCCGGACAGGGGGTCCAATGGCTACACCTTC. Encoded protein: CASSPDRGSNGYTF. This rearrangement joins TRBV7-6 to TRBJ1-2, with 10 nucleotides matching TRBD1. There are 14 residues in the CDR3. Trimming cost V 5 bases and J 6 bases; bases outside gene matches: 6. CDR1 is SGHVS and CDR2 is FNYEAQ in the germline V gene.

This chain links TRBV12-3 or TRBV12-4 with TRBJ2-3, with 12 bases matching TRBD2. This CDR3 region has 15 residues. J was trimmed by 4 bases and V by 3 bases; bases with no gene match: 2. CDR3 nucleotide sequence: TGTGCCAGCAGTTTTCTAGCGGGGGGGCCAGATACGCAGTATTTT. Encoded protein: CASSFLAGGPDTQYF.

This clonotype has more than one count but fewer than ten. The rearrangement links TRBV7-3 to TRBJ2-1; D gene uncertain. Germline V gene data show CDR1 as SGHTA and CDR2 as FQGTGA. The V end was cut by 2 bases, the J end by 5 bases, with 13 bases between. This CDR3 contains 15 residues. Here the CDR3 reads CASSLGYYRHNEQFF. As DNA, the CDR3 is TGTGCCAGCAGCTTAGGATACTATAGGCACAATGAGCAGTTCTTC.

The V and J genes are TRBV4-3 and TRBJ1-2, with TRBD1 as a possible D gene (5 bases). This CDR3 contains 14 residues. Deletions cut 6 bases from V and 8 bases from J, with 19 bases between. CDR1 is LGHNA and CDR2 is YSLEER in the germline V gene. The CDR3 DNA is TGCGCCAGCAGACAAAGACGGGACTTAGGAGGCTACACCTTC. This encodes CASRQRRDLGGYTF.

The V call is TRBV7-2, the J call TRBJ2-2, with 7 nucleotides matching TRBD1. V lost 7 bases and J lost 7; bases outside the gene matches: 12. The CDR3 covers 15 residues. Germline-derived CDR1 and CDR2 are SGHTA and FQGNSA. The CDR3 nucleotides read TGTGCCAGCAACAAACCACAGGGGATGGGCGGGGAGCTGTTTTTT. It yields the protein CASNKPQGMGGELFF.

This clonotype was observed a few times. V gene TRBV20-1 combines with J gene TRBJ1-2; no reliable D call. Germline lookup yields CDR1 DFQATT and CDR2 SNEGSKA (reference sequence). This CDR3 comprises 14 residues. Trimming shortened V by 1 base and J by 5 bases, and 14 bases separated the two germline ends. Here the CDR3 DNA reads TGCAGTGCTAGAGTGAGTAGAAGATTTTATGGCTACACCTTC. It encodes CSARVSRRFYGYTF.

This clonotype has only a few counts. The chain links TRBV20-1 to TRBJ2-7; 10 bases are a match to TRBD2. Germline lookup yields CDR1 DFQATT and CDR2 SNEGSKA (reference sequence). V shed 5 bases and J 7 bases; nucleotides not matched to a gene: 11. This CDR3 has 14 amino acids. As DNA, the CDR3 is TGCAGTGCTTTAGCGGGGGGCCCAGGGGAGGAGCAGTACGTC. Translating it yields CSALAGGPGEEQYV.

This clonotype was seen only a few times. This sequence joins TRBV20-1 and TRBJ2-5; possibly TRBD2 for D (5 bases). The CDR3 extends over 14 amino acids. Germline CDR1 is DFQATT and CDR2 is SNEGSKA (reference sequence). V gave up 5 bases and J gave up 1 base, with 14 bases separating them. The CDR3 nucleotides are TGCAGTGCTGGTAGCGAGGCAACCCAAGAGACCCAGTACTTC. Translation gives CSAGSEATQETQYF.

This CDR3 is CASSIKGGSQHF. The CDR3, as DNA: TGTGCCAGTAGTATAAAAGGGGGATCCCAGCATTTT. V and J are TRBV19 and TRBJ1-5; D may be TRBD1 (6 bases). V lost 2 bases and J 11 bases, leaving 10 bases between the germline ends. The CDR3 is 12 amino acids. From germline, CDR1 is LNHDA and CDR2 SQIVND (reference sequence).

The gene calls are TRBV7-2 and TRBJ2-5, with 9 bases identical to TRBD2. In germline, CDR1 is SGHTA, CDR2 FQGNSA. V shed 2 bases and J 1 base; nucleotides not matched to a gene: 8. The CDR3 covers 17 residues. Here the CDR3 reads CASSLRGAGGFQETQYF. CDR3 in DNA: TGTGCCAGCAGCTTAAGAGGAGCGGGGGGCTTCCAAGAGACCCAGTACTTC. The full variable domain, with the rest looked up from reference TRBV7-2 and TRBJ2-5, is GAGVSQSPSNKVTEKGKDVELRCDPISGHTALYWYRQSLGQGLEFLIYFQGNSAPDKSGLPSDRFSAERTGGSVSTLTIQRTQQEDSAVYLCASSLRGAGGFQETQYFGPGTRLLVL.

There are a few counts of this clonotype. The gene calls are TRBV12-3 or TRBV12-4 and TRBJ2-3; TRBD1 or TRBD2 may be the D gene (6 bases each). The CDR3 length is 12 residues. V was trimmed by 6 bases and J by 9 bases, leaving 13 bases between them. This chain's CDR3 is CASRVWGATQYF. CDR3 DNA: TGTGCCAGCAGAGTTTGGGGGGCGACGCAGTATTTT.

The chain employs TRBV5-4 and TRBJ2-5; 7 bases align to TRBD1. Germline loops: CDR1 SGHNT, CDR2 YYREEE (reference sequence). The V and J ends lost 0 bases and 2 bases, in that order; junction bases with no gene match: 1. The CDR3 length is 14 residues. The CDR3 region has the DNA TGTGCCAGCAGCTTGGAGGACAGGCAAGAGACCCAGTACTTC. Residues: CASSLEDRQETQYF.

This chain joins TRBV30 and TRBJ2-2; 7 bases line up with TRBD2. Germline V gene lookup returns CDR1 GTSNPN and CDR2 SVGIG (reference sequence). J lost 8 bases, V lost 0 bases, and 6 bases had no gene match. The CDR3 is 14 residues long. CDR3 region: CAWSVRLARGELFF. DNA of the CDR3: TGTGCCTGGAGTGTACGACTAGCTCGAGGGGAGCTGTTTTTT.

The V gene is TRBV6-5, the J gene TRBJ2-7; D might be TRBD1 (6 bases). The CDR3 runs 17 residues. Per the germline V gene, CDR1 is MNHEY and CDR2 is SVGAGI. V lost 0 bases, J lost 0 bases, and 15 bases lay in between. CDR3: CASSYSRTGTYSYEQYF. CDR3 bases: TGTGCCAGCAGTTACTCGAGAACCGGGACATACTCCTACGAGCAGTACTTC.